These T cell receptor beta chains were read from a single sample in a study of T cells in Graves' hyperthyroidism and ophthalmopathy. TCRdb redid the calling of the multiplex PCR reads with MiXCR, one entry per CDR3 protein. The profile shows nearly 600,000 distinct CDR3 sequences, around 14% of them singletons. Sequenced input: blood. The receptor source for this set is a woman aged 25-40 years with Graves' hyperthyroidism that later progressed to Graves' ophthalmopathy. Both conserved end residues are part of each CDR3. A D gene is named only where the DNA matches it firmly. Expanded clones are given a class, and other clones once, few, many or no size at all.

DNA: TGTGCCAGCAGCGTGGACAGTAATTCACCCCTCCACTTT
CDR3: CASSVDSNSPLHF
V: TRBV7-3
J: TRBJ1-6
size: many
D: NA

DNA: TGTGCCAGCAGTGGGACTAGCGGGAGGGCTATGGGTGAGCAGTTCTTC
CDR3: CASSGTSGRAMGEQFF
V: TRBV2
J: TRBJ2-1
size: many
D: TRBD2

DNA: TGTGCCTGGGAACAGGGTACCCTCTTCTACGAGCAGTACTTC
CDR3: CAWEQGTLFYEQYF
V: TRBV30
J: TRBJ2-7
size: many
D: NA

DNA: TGTGCCAGCAGCTTATCGTTCGGGGGAACTGAGCAGTTCTTC
CDR3: CASSLSFGGTEQFF
V: TRBV7-3
J: TRBJ2-1
size: NA
D: NA

DNA: TGCGCCAGCAGCTATTCTACCCCGGAGCTGTTTTTT
CDR3: CASSYSTPELFF
V: TRBV5-1
J: TRBJ2-2
size: NA
D: NA

DNA: TGCGCCAGCAGCTTGGAGGAGGCAGGGGACGAAAAACTGTTTTTT
CDR3: CASSLEEAGDEKLFF
V: TRBV5-1
J: TRBJ1-4
size: few
D: NA

DNA: TGTGCCTGGACTAGCGGGAGTCGAGACATTCAGTACTTC
CDR3: CAWTSGSRDIQYF
V: TRBV30
J: TRBJ2-4
size: many
D: TRBD2

DNA: TGTGCCAGCAGTTTATGGTCAGACACAGATACGCAGTATTTT
CDR3: CASSLWSDTDTQYF
V: TRBV6-2/TRBV6-3
J: TRBJ2-3
size: few
D: NA

DNA: TGTGCCAGTCCCGGGACAGGGATGGACAATGAGCAGTTCTTC
CDR3: CASPGTGMDNEQFF
V: TRBV19
J: TRBJ2-1
size: many
D: TRBD1

DNA: TGTGCCAGTAGTATTATAGATGAAAAACTGTTTTTT
CDR3: CASSIIDEKLFF
V: TRBV19
J: TRBJ1-4
size: many
D: NA

DNA: TGTGCCAGCAGCGGGACTAGCCCCAAGAGCTCCTACAATGAGCAGTTCTTC
CDR3: CASSGTSPKSSYNEQFF
V: TRBV3-1
J: TRBJ2-1
size: many
D: TRBD2

DNA: TGTGCCAGCAGTGAAGCGTGGGGCGCTAGCACAGATACGCAGTATTTT
CDR3: CASSEAWGASTDTQYF
V: TRBV27
J: TRBJ2-3
size: NA
D: NA

DNA: TGTGCCAGCAGTTTATATACGGGGAACTATGGCTACACCTTC
CDR3: CASSLYTGNYGYTF
V: TRBV27
J: TRBJ1-2
size: many
D: NA

DNA: TGTGCCAGCTCACCACAGGACAGTCTCACTGAAGCTTTCTTT
CDR3: CASSPQDSLTEAFF
V: TRBV18
J: TRBJ1-1
size: many
D: NA

DNA: TGTGCCAGCAGTCAGTTGGAGGGCCCGTATGGCTACACCTTC
CDR3: CASSQLEGPYGYTF
V: TRBV27
J: TRBJ1-2
size: few
D: NA

DNA: TGCAGTGCTAGGGAGTTGGGACTGGTGACAGATACGCAGTATTTT
CDR3: CSARELGLVTDTQYF
V: TRBV20-1
J: TRBJ2-3
size: many
D: NA

DNA: TGCAGTGCCAGCGCTATTGGGGCTGGCAATCAGCCCCAGCATTTT
CDR3: CSASAIGAGNQPQHF
V: TRBV20-1
J: TRBJ1-5
size: many
D: NA

DNA: TGTGCCAGCAGCCTTACCGACCCCGGAGGTAACTATGGCTACACCTTC
CDR3: CASSLTDPGGNYGYTF
V: TRBV4-2
J: TRBJ1-2
size: NA
D: NA

DNA: TGTGCCAGCAGCGCGGGAGCCCTTCAAGAGACCCAGTACTTC
CDR3: CASSAGALQETQYF
V: TRBV11-1
J: TRBJ2-5
size: many
D: TRBD2

DNA: TGTGCCAGCAGTACCTACCTAGCGGGAGCAGATACGCAGTATTTT
CDR3: CASSTYLAGADTQYF
V: TRBV28
J: TRBJ2-3
size: many
D: TRBD2

DNA: TGTGCCAGCAGCTCGCAGGGACTAGAAGACTACGAGCAGTACTTC
CDR3: CASSSQGLEDYEQYF
V: TRBV7-9
J: TRBJ2-7
size: NA
D: TRBD2

DNA: TGTGCCAGCAGTGAATCGACAGGGGAGGACTATGGCTACACCTTC
CDR3: CASSESTGEDYGYTF
V: TRBV6-1
J: TRBJ1-2
size: few
D: TRBD1

DNA: TGCGCCAGCAGCTTGGGACAGGGACACAATGAGCAGTTCTTC
CDR3: CASSLGQGHNEQFF
V: TRBV5-1
J: TRBJ2-1
size: NA
D: TRBD1

DNA: TGTGCCAGCTCACCACGGTTAAGCGGGAGGACAGATACGCAGTATTTT
CDR3: CASSPRLSGRTDTQYF
V: TRBV18
J: TRBJ2-3
size: many
D: TRBD2

DNA: TGTGCCAGCAGTAGACTAGCGGGAGGTGCAGATACGCAGTATTTT
CDR3: CASSRLAGGADTQYF
V: TRBV2
J: TRBJ2-3
size: many
D: TRBD2

DNA: TGTGCCAGTACCTCATCCGGGGACAGGGCATCGACCCTCCACTTT
CDR3: CASTSSGDRASTLHF
V: TRBV19
J: TRBJ1-6
size: many
D: TRBD1

DNA: TGTGCCCGGGGGGTGGTGAGCGGGCCCACCGGGGAGCTGTTTTTT
CDR3: CARGVVSGPTGELFF
V: TRBV6-1
J: TRBJ2-2
size: few
D: TRBD2

DNA: TGCGCCAGCAGCACAACCGGGACTAGCTCATCCGAGCAGTACTTC
CDR3: CASSTTGTSSSEQYF
V: TRBV5-1
J: TRBJ2-7
size: many
D: TRBD2

DNA: TGCGCCAGCAGCTCCCCGCTAGCCAAAAACATTCAGTACTTC
CDR3: CASSSPLAKNIQYF
V: TRBV4-1
J: TRBJ2-4
size: many
D: NA

DNA: TGTGCCAGCAGTGTGAGGCAGGGCGTGGGGTGGGATCAGACTGAAGCTTTCTTT
CDR3: CASSVRQGVGWDQTEAFF
V: TRBV6-2/TRBV6-3
J: TRBJ1-1
size: NA
D: NA

DNA: TGCAGTGCTAGAGATTCACATTTAGTGAATGAGCAGTTCTTC
CDR3: CSARDSHLVNEQFF
V: TRBV20-1
J: TRBJ2-1
size: many
D: NA

DNA: TGTGCCAGCAGCTTGGACAGCCATAATGAAAAACTGTTTTTT
CDR3: CASSLDSHNEKLFF
V: TRBV11-3
J: TRBJ1-4
size: many
D: NA

DNA: TGCAGTGCCCCGGACAGGGGCCGCCTCGATACGCAGTATTTT
CDR3: CSAPDRGRLDTQYF
V: TRBV20-1
J: TRBJ2-3
size: many
D: TRBD1

DNA: TGCGCCAGCAGCTTGGACCTGGACAGGTACACCGGGGAGCTGTTTTTT
CDR3: CASSLDLDRYTGELFF
V: TRBV5-1
J: TRBJ2-2
size: many
D: TRBD1

DNA: TGTGCCAGCAGGGATGTGGGTAATTCACCCCTCCACTTT
CDR3: CASRDVGNSPLHF
V: TRBV12-3/TRBV12-4
J: TRBJ1-6
size: NA
D: NA

DNA: TGCGCCAGCAGTGAGGGTCGGGGCTACACCTTC
CDR3: CASSEGRGYTF
V: TRBV10-2
J: TRBJ1-2
size: NA
D: NA

DNA: TGTGCCAGCAGACCCAGAATTCCTCAAAGAGAGACCCAGTACTTC
CDR3: CASRPRIPQRETQYF
V: TRBV6-1
J: TRBJ2-5
size: many
D: NA

DNA: TGTGCCATCAGTGAGCGGGAGTCCAACTACGAGCAGTACTTC
CDR3: CAISERESNYEQYF
V: TRBV10-3
J: TRBJ2-7
size: many
D: NA

DNA: TGTGCCAGCAGTTTCGGGGGCGACGGCTATGGCTACACCTTC
CDR3: CASSFGGDGYGYTF
V: TRBV6-1
J: TRBJ1-2
size: few
D: NA

DNA: TGTGCCAGCAGTGAAGGCGGACTAGCATGGGATACGCAGTATTTT
CDR3: CASSEGGLAWDTQYF
V: TRBV25-1
J: TRBJ2-3
size: many
D: TRBD2

DNA: TGTGCCAGCAGTTTAGCCGGGCTCTATCAGCCCCAGCATTTT
CDR3: CASSLAGLYQPQHF
V: TRBV28
J: TRBJ1-5
size: NA
D: NA

DNA: TGTGCCAGCAGCTTAGAAGCGGATAGCTCCTACAATGAGCAGTTCTTC
CDR3: CASSLEADSSYNEQFF
V: TRBV7-3
J: TRBJ2-1
size: many
D: NA

DNA: TGTGCCAGCAGTTTATTCAGGGACAGTCTGGTGTCTGGGGCCAACGTCCTGACTTTC
CDR3: CASSLFRDSLVSGANVLTF
V: TRBV28
J: TRBJ2-6
size: NA
D: TRBD1

DNA: TGTGCCAGCGCAAAGATAGGGGTGAACACTGAAGCTTTCTTT
CDR3: CASAKIGVNTEAFF
V: TRBV18
J: TRBJ1-1
size: many
D: NA

DNA: TGCAGTGCCCCTGTGCGAAGTGAGCAGTTCTTC
CDR3: CSAPVRSEQFF
V: TRBV20-1
J: TRBJ2-1
size: many
D: NA

DNA: TGTGCCAGCACTGGGCTGGTATTAGTAGCGGGAGTCTACAATGAGCAGTTCTTC
CDR3: CASTGLVLVAGVYNEQFF
V: TRBV2
J: TRBJ2-1
size: many
D: TRBD2

DNA: TGTGCCTGGAATCCCGACGGTTCCTCTGGAAACACCATATATTTT
CDR3: CAWNPDGSSGNTIYF
V: TRBV30
J: TRBJ1-3
size: many
D: NA

DNA: TGTGCCAGCAGGCAAGGGACTAGCGGCTCCTACGAGCAGTACTTC
CDR3: CASRQGTSGSYEQYF
V: TRBV3-1
J: TRBJ2-7
size: NA
D: TRBD2

DNA: TGCAGTGCTAGAGAAACAGGGGAGGGCTATGACTACACCTTC
CDR3: CSARETGEGYDYTF
V: TRBV20-1
J: TRBJ1-2
size: many
D: TRBD1

DNA: TGTGCCAGCAAACGACAGGGGGCAGAAACCGGGGAGCTGTTTTTT
CDR3: CASKRQGAETGELFF
V: TRBV6-1
J: TRBJ2-2
size: few
D: TRBD1

DNA: TGTGCCAGCAGTGAACGCGGCAGGGACCTCTATGGCTACACCTTC
CDR3: CASSERGRDLYGYTF
V: TRBV6-1
J: TRBJ1-2
size: many
D: NA

DNA: TGTGCCAGCAGTTGGACAGGGGAGAGCGGTTCACCCCTCCACTTT
CDR3: CASSWTGESGSPLHF
V: TRBV28
J: TRBJ1-6
size: many
D: TRBD1

DNA: TGTGCCAGCAGCCCGACATCCCTCTATGGCTACACCTTC
CDR3: CASSPTSLYGYTF
V: TRBV12-3/TRBV12-4
J: TRBJ1-2
size: many
D: NA

DNA: TGTGCCAGCAGCTACCGGGACAGATCCTACGAGCAGTACTTC
CDR3: CASSYRDRSYEQYF
V: TRBV5-8
J: TRBJ2-7
size: few
D: TRBD1

DNA: TGTGCCAGCAGCGCGACACAGGGAGGTGTAGAGACCCAGTACTTC
CDR3: CASSATQGGVETQYF
V: TRBV11-2
J: TRBJ2-5
size: many
D: NA